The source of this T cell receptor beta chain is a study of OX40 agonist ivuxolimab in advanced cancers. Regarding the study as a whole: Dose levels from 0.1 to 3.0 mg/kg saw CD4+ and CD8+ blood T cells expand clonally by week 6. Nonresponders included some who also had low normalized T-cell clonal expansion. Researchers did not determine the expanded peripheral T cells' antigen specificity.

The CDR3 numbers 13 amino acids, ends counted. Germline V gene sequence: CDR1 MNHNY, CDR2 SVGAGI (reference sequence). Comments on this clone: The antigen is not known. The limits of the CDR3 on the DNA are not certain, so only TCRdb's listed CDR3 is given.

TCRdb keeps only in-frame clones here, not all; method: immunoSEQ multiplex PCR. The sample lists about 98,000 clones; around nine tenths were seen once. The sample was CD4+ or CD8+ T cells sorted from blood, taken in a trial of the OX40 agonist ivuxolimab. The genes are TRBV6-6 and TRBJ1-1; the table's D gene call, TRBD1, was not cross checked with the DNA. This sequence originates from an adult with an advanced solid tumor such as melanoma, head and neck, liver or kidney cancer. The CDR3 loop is CASSFGTGIMRFF.